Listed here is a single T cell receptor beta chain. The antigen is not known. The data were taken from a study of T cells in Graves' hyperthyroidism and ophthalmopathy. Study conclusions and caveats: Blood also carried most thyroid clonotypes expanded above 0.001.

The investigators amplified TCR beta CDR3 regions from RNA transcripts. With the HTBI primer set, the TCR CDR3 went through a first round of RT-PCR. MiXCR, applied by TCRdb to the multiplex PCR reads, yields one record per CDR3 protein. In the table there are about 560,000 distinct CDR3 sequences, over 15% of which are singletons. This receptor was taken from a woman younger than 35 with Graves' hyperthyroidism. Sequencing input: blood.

The CDR3 DNA is TGTGCCGTGGGGACTAGCGTTGCAGATACGCAGTATTTT. It is translated as CAVGTSVADTQYF. The rearrangement links TRBV24-1 to TRBJ2-3; 10 nucleotides match TRBD2. Trimming cost V 12 bases and J 4 bases; bases outside gene matches: 6. The CDR3 is 13 amino acids. Per germline, CDR1 KGHDR and CDR2 SFDVKD.